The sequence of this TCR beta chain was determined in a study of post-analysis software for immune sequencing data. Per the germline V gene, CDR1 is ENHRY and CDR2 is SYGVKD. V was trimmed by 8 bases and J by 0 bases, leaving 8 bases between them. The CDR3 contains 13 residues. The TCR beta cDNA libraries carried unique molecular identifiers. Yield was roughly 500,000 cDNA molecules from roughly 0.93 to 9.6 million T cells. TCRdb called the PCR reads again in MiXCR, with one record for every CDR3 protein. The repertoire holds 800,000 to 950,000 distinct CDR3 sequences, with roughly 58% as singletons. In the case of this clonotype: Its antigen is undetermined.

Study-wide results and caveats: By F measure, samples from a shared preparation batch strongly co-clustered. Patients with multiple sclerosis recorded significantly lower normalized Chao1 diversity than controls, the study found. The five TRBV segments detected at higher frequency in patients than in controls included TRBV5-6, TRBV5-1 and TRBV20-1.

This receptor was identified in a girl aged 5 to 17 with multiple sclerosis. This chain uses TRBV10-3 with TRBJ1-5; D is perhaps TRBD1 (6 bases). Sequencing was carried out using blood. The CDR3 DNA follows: TGTGCCATCGGGACAACTAGCAATCAGCCCCAGCATTTT. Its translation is CAIGTTSNQPQHF.